Included here is one T cell receptor (beta chain) sequence, with context. This clone was seen a handful of times. Its antigen is still unknown. No much larger clonotype is one base removed from it; base qualities were not supplied. Libraries came from the immunoSEQ multiplex PCR assay. Entries here come from immuneACCESS through TCRdb and include only in-frame sequences with V and J called. Some clones fail to appear in such tables; in the studies checked, an unresolved V gene covers under half of the shortfall, and the cause of the remainder is unknown. The sample data list some 46,000 clones, and more than 70% of these were observed just once. Less than 0.95% of the sample is held by the ten biggest clonotypes. This record belongs to a study of ipilimumab plus nivolumab after autologous stem cell transplantation (dated by TCRdb to the early 2020s). Regarding the complete study: The median number of doses that trial patients received was roughly five for ipilimumab and about 8 for nivolumab. High-risk transplant-naive patients and patients relapsing within 3 years of a first autologous transplant were included in the myeloma cohort. Patients with high-risk diffuse large B cell lymphoma, mature T cell lymphoma, or multiple myeloma undergoing autologous transplant were enrolled in the trial. Under 40 patients made up the trial's intent-to-treat population.

Checkpoint therapy was initiated 14 to 28 days after autologous transplant, and ipilimumab was administered at 1 mg/kg intravenously on day 1 of selected weeks. Nivolumab was given at 3 mg/kg intravenously on day 1 of weeks 1, 4, 7, 10, and every two weeks through week 26. Combined checkpoint inhibition with ipilimumab and nivolumab as consolidation after autologous stem cell transplantation was tested in a Phase Ib clinical trial. Broad study findings and their caveats: Per the authors, a biologic rationale for further study of the post-transplant checkpoint inhibition approach was offered by T cell receptor repertoire, regulatory T cell phenotype and gut microbiota profiles. The authors concluded that combined checkpoint inhibition appeared tolerable when used as consolidation after transplant.

A distance of 11 bases separates the germline ends of V and J, which lose 5 bases and 0 bases respectively. CDR3 length: 15 amino acids, cysteine to phenylalanine. Only the CDR3 DNA stays, 45 bases, in frame from base 1. As encoded in the germline V gene, CDR1 is MNHEY while CDR2 is SVGAGI. The material was PBMCs, obtained in a trial of ipilimumab plus nivolumab as post-transplant consolidation. This TCR came from a male donor with multiple myeloma. Recombination linked TRBV6-5 to TRBJ1-3; matching of 5 bases hints at TRBD1 as the D gene. The DNA sequence reads TGTGCCAGCAGTCCAGACAGCGTCTCTGGAAACACCATATATTTT. This yields the protein CASSPDSVSGNTIYF.